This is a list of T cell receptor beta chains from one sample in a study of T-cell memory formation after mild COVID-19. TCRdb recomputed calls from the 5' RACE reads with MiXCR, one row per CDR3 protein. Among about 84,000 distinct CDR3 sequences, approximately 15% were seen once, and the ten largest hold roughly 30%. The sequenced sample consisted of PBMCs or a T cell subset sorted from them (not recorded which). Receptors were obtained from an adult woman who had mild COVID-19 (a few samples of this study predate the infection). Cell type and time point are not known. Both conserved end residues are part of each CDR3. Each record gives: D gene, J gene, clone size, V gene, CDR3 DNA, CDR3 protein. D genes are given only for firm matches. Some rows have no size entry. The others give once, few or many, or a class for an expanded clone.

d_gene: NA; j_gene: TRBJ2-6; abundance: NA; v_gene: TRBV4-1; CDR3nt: TGCGCCAGCAGCCAAGATCCGGAGATCACAGGGGCCAACGTCCTGACTTTC; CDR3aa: CASSQDPEITGANVLTF
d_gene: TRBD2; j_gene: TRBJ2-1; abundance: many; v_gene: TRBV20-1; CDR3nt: TGCAGTGCTAATTCCGGGACTAGCGGTGTGTTGAATGAGCAGTTCTTC; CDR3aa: CSANSGTSGVLNEQFF
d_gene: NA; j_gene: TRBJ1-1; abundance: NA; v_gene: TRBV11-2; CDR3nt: TGTGCCAGCAGCTTGTCTATGAACACTGAAGCTTTCTTT; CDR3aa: CASSLSMNTEAFF
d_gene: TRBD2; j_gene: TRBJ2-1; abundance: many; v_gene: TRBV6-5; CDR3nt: TGTGCCAGCAGCGGACTAGCGGAGTACAATGAGCAGTTCTTC; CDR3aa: CASSGLAEYNEQFF
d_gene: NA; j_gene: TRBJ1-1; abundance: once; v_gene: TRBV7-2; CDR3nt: TGTGCCAGCAGCTCCCCGAGGACAGAAGCTTTCTTT; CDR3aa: CASSSPRTEAFF
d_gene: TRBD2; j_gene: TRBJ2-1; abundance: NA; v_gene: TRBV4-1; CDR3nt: TGCGCCAGCAGCCAAGGAGCGGGGGAGTTCTTC; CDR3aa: CASSQGAGEFF
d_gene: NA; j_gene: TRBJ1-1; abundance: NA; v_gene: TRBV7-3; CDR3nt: TGTGCCAGCAGGTCGGCAGGGTACACTGAAGCTTTCTTT; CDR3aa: CASRSAGYTEAFF
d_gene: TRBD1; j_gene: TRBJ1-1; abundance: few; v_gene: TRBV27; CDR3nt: TGTGCCAGCAGTCCTAGGACAGGGGCGGCGCTGGGATCGAGAGCTTTCTTT; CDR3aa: CASSPRTGAALGSRAFF
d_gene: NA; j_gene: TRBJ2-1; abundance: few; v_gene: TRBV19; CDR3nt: TGTGCCAGTAGTAGCGGGTTGGCCTACAATGAGCAGTTCTTC; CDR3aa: CASSSGLAYNEQFF
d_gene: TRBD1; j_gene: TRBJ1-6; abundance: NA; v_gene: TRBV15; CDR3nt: TGTGCCACCAGAAGAACCGGGACAGGGTTTAATTCACCCCTCCACTTT; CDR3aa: CATRRTGTGFNSPLHF
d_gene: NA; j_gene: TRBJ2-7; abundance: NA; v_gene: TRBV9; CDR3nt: TGTGCCAGCAGCCCGTATGGGGGGATAGGGGGCTCCTACGAGCAGTACTTC; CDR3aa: CASSPYGGIGGSYEQYF
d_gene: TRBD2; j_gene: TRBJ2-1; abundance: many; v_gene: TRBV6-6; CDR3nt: TGTGCCAGCAGTTTATCTAGCGGGAGTTACAATGAGCAGTTCTTC; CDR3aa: CASSLSSGSYNEQFF
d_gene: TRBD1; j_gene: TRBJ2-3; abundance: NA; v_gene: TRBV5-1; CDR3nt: TGCGCCAGCAGCTCCCGGGACAGGGGCAGAGATACGCAGTATTTT; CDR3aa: CASSSRDRGRDTQYF
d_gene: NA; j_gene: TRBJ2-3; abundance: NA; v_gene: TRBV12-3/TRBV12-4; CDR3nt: TGTGCCAGCGACCTCACGGCCGGGACAGATACGCAGTATTTT; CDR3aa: CASDLTAGTDTQYF
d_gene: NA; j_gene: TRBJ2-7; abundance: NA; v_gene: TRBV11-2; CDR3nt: TGTGCCAGCAGCGCACTCCAGAGGACCTACGAGCAGTACTTC; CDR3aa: CASSALQRTYEQYF
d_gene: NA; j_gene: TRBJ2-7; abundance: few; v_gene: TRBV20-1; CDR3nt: TGCAGTGCTAGAATGGGGGACTACGAGCAGTACTTC; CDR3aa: CSARMGDYEQYF
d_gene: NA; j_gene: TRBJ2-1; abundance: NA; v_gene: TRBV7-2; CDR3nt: TGTGCCAGCAGCTTAAGCGCCCCCTGGGGTGAGCAGTTCTTC; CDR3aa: CASSLSAPWGEQFF
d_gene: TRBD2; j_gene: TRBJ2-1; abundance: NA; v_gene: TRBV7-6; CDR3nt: TGTGCCAGCAGCTTAGCTGGCGGGAGTGCTGGCAATGAGCAGTTCTTC; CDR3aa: CASSLAGGSAGNEQFF
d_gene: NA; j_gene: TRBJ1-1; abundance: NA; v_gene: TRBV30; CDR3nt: TGTGCCTGGAGTATGGTGAACACTGAAGCTTTCTTT; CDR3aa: CAWSMVNTEAFF
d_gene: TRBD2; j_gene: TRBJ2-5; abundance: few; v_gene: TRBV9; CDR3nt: TGTGCCAGCAGCGTGCCGACTAGCGGGGAAAATTCGAAAGAGACCCAGTACTTC; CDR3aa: CASSVPTSGENSKETQYF
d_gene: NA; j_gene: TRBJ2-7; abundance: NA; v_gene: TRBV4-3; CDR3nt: TGCGCCAGCAGCCAAGCTCACGGAGGTTCCTACGAGCAGTACTTC; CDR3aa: CASSQAHGGSYEQYF
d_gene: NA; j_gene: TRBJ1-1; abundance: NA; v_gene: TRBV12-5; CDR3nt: TGTGCTAGTGCTACTACCGGGACTGAAGCTTTCTTT; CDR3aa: CASATTGTEAFF
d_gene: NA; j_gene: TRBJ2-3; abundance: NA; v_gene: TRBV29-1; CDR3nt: TGCAGCGTTGAAGCCAGGACCCAAGACGCAGATACGCAGTATTTT; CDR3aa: CSVEARTQDADTQYF
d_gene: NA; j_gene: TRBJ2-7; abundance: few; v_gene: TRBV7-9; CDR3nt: TGTGCCAGCAGCCCGAGGAGAGAGTGGTACGAGCAGTACTTC; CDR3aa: CASSPRREWYEQYF
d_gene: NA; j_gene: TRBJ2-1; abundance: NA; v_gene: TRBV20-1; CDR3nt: TGCAGTGCTAGGGTGAGCGGGACAGAGCAGTTCTTC; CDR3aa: CSARVSGTEQFF
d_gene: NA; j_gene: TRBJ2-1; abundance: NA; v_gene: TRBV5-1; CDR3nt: TGCGCCATCGGGGGCGCCAATGAGCAGTTCTTC; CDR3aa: CAIGGANEQFF
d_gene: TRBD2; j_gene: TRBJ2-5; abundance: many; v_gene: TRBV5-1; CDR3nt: TGCGCCAGCAGCCCCCCCTCAGGGGCTAGCGGGCAAGAGACCCAGTACTTC; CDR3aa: CASSPPSGASGQETQYF
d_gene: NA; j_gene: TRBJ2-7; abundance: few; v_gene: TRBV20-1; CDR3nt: TGCAGTGCTAGCGGGAGTGGCTACGAGCAGTACTTC; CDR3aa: CSASGSGYEQYF
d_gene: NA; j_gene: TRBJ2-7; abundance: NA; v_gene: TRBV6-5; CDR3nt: TGTGCCAGCAGTTACGTGGGAGGTATCTACGAGCAGTACTTC; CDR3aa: CASSYVGGIYEQYF